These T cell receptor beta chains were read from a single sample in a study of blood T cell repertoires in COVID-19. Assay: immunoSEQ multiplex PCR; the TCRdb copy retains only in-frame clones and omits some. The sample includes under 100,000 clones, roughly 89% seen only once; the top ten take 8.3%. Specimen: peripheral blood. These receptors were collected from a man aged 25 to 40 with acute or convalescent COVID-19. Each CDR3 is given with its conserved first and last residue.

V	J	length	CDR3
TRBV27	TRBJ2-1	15	CASSLAGAAMYEQFF
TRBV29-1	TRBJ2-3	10	CSVARDTQYF
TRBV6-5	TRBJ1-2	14	CASSSQGGDYGYTF
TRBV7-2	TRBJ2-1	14	CASSWSGRGNEQFF
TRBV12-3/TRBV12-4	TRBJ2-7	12	CASSFSGLEQYF
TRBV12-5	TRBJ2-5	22	CASGLVEGVRWLRGRQGETQYF
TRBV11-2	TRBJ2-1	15	CASSLRAGGGNEQFF
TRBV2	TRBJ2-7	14	CASSSDLLAREQYF
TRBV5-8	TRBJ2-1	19	CASSLGRLAGGLSYNEQFF
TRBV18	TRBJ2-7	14	CASSPPTGGYEQYF
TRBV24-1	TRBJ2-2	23	CATSDLSPTTFTIAGRNTGELFF
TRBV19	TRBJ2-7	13	CASSIGRGYEQYF
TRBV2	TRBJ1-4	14	CASSQQGGNEKLFF
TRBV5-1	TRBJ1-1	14	CASSRSPPNTEAFF
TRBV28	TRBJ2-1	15	CASSPLGLASNEQFF
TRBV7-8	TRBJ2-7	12	CASSPRHGEQYF
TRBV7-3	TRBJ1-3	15	CASSIRQGPGNTIYF
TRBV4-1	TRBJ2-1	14	CASSRVREANEQFF
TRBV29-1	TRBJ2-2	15	CSVAYVDAGAGELFF
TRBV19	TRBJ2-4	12	CASSIVKNIQYF
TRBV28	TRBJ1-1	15	CASSFSRAGQTEAFF
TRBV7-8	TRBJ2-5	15	CASSLGAGGLETQYF
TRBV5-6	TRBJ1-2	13	CASSLRGLGGYTF
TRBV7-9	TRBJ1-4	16	CASSLAAGPSNEKLFF
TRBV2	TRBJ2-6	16	CASSEAGGSGANVLTF
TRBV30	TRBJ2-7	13	CAWNGLLAGEQYF
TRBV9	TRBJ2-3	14	CASSVRGGTDTQYF
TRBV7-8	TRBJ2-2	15	CASRAVRVHTGELFF
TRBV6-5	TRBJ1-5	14	CASSRDRAGQPQHF